This TCR beta chain was observed in a study of OX40 agonist ivuxolimab in advanced cancers. Sequencing was performed with immunoSEQ multiplex PCR; in TCRdb, only in-frame clones are kept and a portion is missing. The data show over 100,000 clones, around nine tenths seen once. Between the trimmed V and J ends, which lost 4 bases and 1 base, there was a span of 10 bases. The CDR3 has 14 residues. Germline V gene sequence: CDR1 KGHSH, CDR2 LQKENI. The chain uses TRBV18 and TRBJ1-1; unclear D gene. The specimen comprised CD4+ or CD8+ T cells sorted from blood, sampled in a trial of the OX40 agonist ivuxolimab. The TCR comes from an adult with an advanced solid tumor such as melanoma, head and neck, liver or kidney cancer. The CDR3 loop is CASSLLSGNTEAFF. The CDR3 bases are TGTGCCAGCTCACTACTGAGCGGGAACACTGAAGCTTTCTTT.